This TCR beta chain is drawn from a study of T cells in Graves' hyperthyroidism and ophthalmopathy. Graves' hyperthyroidism without ophthalmopathy progression within 18 months was termed stable. Criteria for exclusion of patients were uncontrolled infection, other autoimmune disease, pregnancy or lactation. Authors of the study amplified TCR beta CDR3 regions from RNA transcripts. The study used the HTBI primer set for a first-round RT-PCR of the TCR CDR3. From the multiplex PCR reads, TCRdb called clonotypes with MiXCR, one entry per CDR3 protein. The data contain hundreds of thousands of distinct CDR3 sequences, approximately 44% of them singletons. Overall study findings and caveats: Ophthalmopathy onset followed model prediction by a median approximately 7 months. Clonotypes that were expanded in thyroid above 0.001 mostly appeared in blood too.

The length of the CDR3 is 11 residues. The V gene's germline CDR1 is SGHTA and CDR2 FQGNSA. Points on this clonotype: Its target is unknown. Mismatch with germline at one junction end may stem from a read error.

The sample comprised peripheral blood or thyroid tissue (not recorded which). This TCR derives from a woman aged 18-29 years with Graves' hyperthyroidism. The V call is TRBV7-2, the J call TRBJ1-6; D gene ambiguous. The DNA for the CDR3 is TGTGCCAGCAGCTTAGTGATGGAGCTCGACTTT. It codes for CASSLVMELDF.